Given below is one TCR beta chain in context. This clone's antigen is unknown. The record has no base qualities; no much larger clone is one base away. This sample is part of a study of blood T cell repertoires in COVID-19 (dated by TCRdb to 2019 to 2021). Regarding the study in general: Samples from collaborators originated in the United States, Italy and Spain and spanned both the acute and convalescent phases of COVID-19. The prospective study material was composed of cDNA or gDNA derived from T cells, B-cell-depleted T cells, or PBMCs. Subjects who had been exposed to COVID-19, were actively infected with it, or had recovered from it provided the deeply sampled blood TCRbeta repertoires that made up the dataset. The repertoires were released in a freely available public database meant as a resource for research on the immune response to SARS-CoV-2. Samples came from the ongoing ImmuneRACE study (first 160 participants) plus 1,254 subjects from 6 global collaborators. Nearly every sample came with metadata listing a de-identified subject ID, COVID-19 status, age in years and sex. HLA class I and class II types, where available, came from metadata supplied by the sample provider rather than from assay-based typing.

The collaborating institutions used their own protocols to collect whole blood in K2EDTA tubes. For TCRbeta analysis, collaborator samples were shipped as frozen whole blood, as isolated PBMCs, or as DNA extracted from either sample type. TCRbeta CDR3 regions were amplified from genomic DNA by means of the immunoSEQ Assay, a bias-controlled multiplex PCR. Per the original workflow: The number of nucleated cells in each sample was estimated from the amplification of reference gene primers within the assay. To quantify the absolute abundance of each unique TCRbeta CDR3 rearrangement, sequence reads were collapsed and filtered. Productive Simpson clonality was computed per sample as the square root of Simpson's diversity index over productive rearrangements. TCRdb retrieved this table from immuneACCESS and kept in-frame rearrangements only. Not all clones are present; in checked studies, unresolved V genes account for under half, and no reason is known for the remainder. That table supplies the V and J calls and clone size; D and trimming were determined from the DNA. This sample lists about 42,000 clones; around 85% were detected once. The ten largest make up 12% of the sample.

Counted from cysteine to phenylalanine, this CDR3 has 13 amino acids. The entry retains the CDR3 DNA only, 39 bases that are in frame from base 1. The CDR1 and CDR2 encoded by the germline V gene are SGHTA and FQGNSA. V was cut back by 1 base and J by 2 bases, leaving a gap of 5 bases between them. What the authors observed across the whole study: Clinical and demographic metadata were provided uncurated, with the amount varying by source and participant.

Sequencing was done on a sample of peripheral blood. The TCR originated in a human donor in a cohort sampled during active COVID-19. The chain is made from TRBV7-2 and TRBJ2-5; the D gene is not confidently resolved. This receptor has the CDR3 CASSLGQQETQYF. The DNA sequence reads TGTGCCAGCAGCTTAGGGCAACAAGAGACCCAGTACTTC.